A selection of T cell receptor beta chains follows, all from one sample in a study of regulatory T cells in long-lasting Graves disease. One entry per CDR3 protein results from TCRdb running MiXCR on the multiplex PCR reads. The sample consists of about 340,000 distinct CDR3 sequences, roughly a fifth of them appearing once. Source: peripheral blood mononuclear cells (PBMCs), taken when the disease was refractory, from a patient treated with antithyroid drugs. The receptors come from a female donor with Graves disease. CDR3s include the opening cysteine and the closing phenylalanine or tryptophan. D genes are given only for firm matches. Rows give clone size only sometimes, using once, few, many, or a class for an expanded clone.

CASSTGLGEWETQYF	TGTGCCAGTAGTACCGGTTTGGGAGAGTGGGAGACCCAGTACTTC	.	TRBV19	TRBJ2-5	.
CSARDNRGLYEQYF	TGCAGTGCTAGAGATAACAGGGGGCTCTACGAGCAGTACTTC	TRBD1	TRBV20-1	TRBJ2-7	few
CASRAGQGRTKNIQYF	TGTGCCAGCAGGGCCGGACAGGGGAGGACCAAAAACATTCAGTACTTC	TRBD1	TRBV2	TRBJ2-4	many
CASSDTSRGLYGYTF	TGTGCCAGCAGTGATACCTCAAGGGGGTTATATGGCTACACCTTC	.	TRBV2	TRBJ1-2	many
CASSAVRNTIYF	TGTGCCAGCAGTGCCGTTAGAAACACCATATATTTT	.	TRBV2	TRBJ1-3	.
CASSESKWTGQGNTGELFF	TGCGCCAGCAGTGAGTCGAAGTGGACAGGCCAAGGGAACACCGGGGAGCTGTTTTTT	TRBD1	TRBV10-1	TRBJ2-2	many
CASSLFEGGRITEAFF	TGTGCCAGCAGCTTATTCGAGGGGGGTAGAATCACTGAAGCTTTCTTT	.	TRBV7-9	TRBJ1-1	few
CASRPQQRRSSPLHF	TGTGCCAGCAGACCACAGCAGCGGAGGAGTTCACCCCTCCACTTT	.	TRBV2	TRBJ1-6	many
CASSSGAGRNNSPLHF	TGTGCCAGTTCCTCGGGAGCGGGGAGAAATAATTCACCCCTCCACTTT	.	TRBV19	TRBJ1-6	few
CASSYRDRGFSPLHF	TGTGCCAGCAGCTACCGGGACAGGGGTTTCTCACCCCTCCACTTT	TRBD1	TRBV5-6	TRBJ1-6	few
CASSPYHRLFLNTEAFF	TGTGCCAGCAGCCCTTACCATCGACTCTTTTTAAACACTGAAGCTTTCTTT	.	TRBV7-9	TRBJ1-1	.
CASSVDGGRASEQYF	TGTGCCAGCAGCGTAGACGGCGGGAGGGCCTCCGAGCAGTACTTC	TRBD2	TRBV9	TRBJ2-7	few
CASSPDRAKKSYEQYF	TGTGCCAGCAGCCCGGACAGGGCGAAGAAATCCTACGAGCAGTACTTC	TRBD1	TRBV7-9	TRBJ2-7	.
CASSLAGGRYQETQYF	TGTGCCAGCAGCTTAGCGGGGGGAAGATACCAAGAGACCCAGTACTTC	.	TRBV7-2	TRBJ2-5	many
CASSPPRGGSGELFF	TGTGCCAGCAGCCCCCCGCGGGGGGGGTCCGGGGAGCTGTTTTTT	TRBD2	TRBV7-2	TRBJ2-2	many
CNVSPSGDSYEQYF	TGCAACGTGAGCCCCTCGGGGGACTCCTACGAGCAGTACTTC	.	TRBV29-1	TRBJ2-7	few
CSARESGTGNSPLHF	TGCAGTGCTCGAGAGTCCGGGACAGGGAATTCACCCCTCCACTTT	TRBD1	TRBV20-1	TRBJ1-6	.
CATSEGQVEAEAFF	TGTGCCACCAGTGAGGGACAGGTCGAGGCTGAAGCTTTCTTT	TRBD1	TRBV24-1	TRBJ1-1	many
CASSLRRSGLTEAFF	TGTGCCAGCAGTTTACGTCGGTCAGGGTTAACTGAAGCTTTCTTT	.	TRBV28	TRBJ1-1	.
CASSLQEVRGSDYGYTF	TGTGCCAGCAGCTTACAAGAGGTTCGGGGCTCGGACTATGGCTACACCTTC	.	TRBV7-9	TRBJ1-2	few
CASSSETSGSTDTQYF	TGTGCCAGCAGTTCCGAGACTAGCGGGAGCACAGATACGCAGTATTTT	TRBD2	TRBV28	TRBJ2-3	few
CASSSTGLAGTTREQYF	TGTGCCAGCAGCTCCACGGGACTAGCCGGGACTACGCGGGAGCAGTACTTC	TRBD2	TRBV7-3	TRBJ2-7	few
CSVVMGAGRAGETQYF	TGCAGCGTTGTTATGGGAGCCGGGAGGGCCGGGGAGACCCAGTACTTC	TRBD2	TRBV29-1	TRBJ2-5	few
CAISLGLAGTYEQHF	TGTGCCATCAGTCTGGGACTAGCGGGAACCTACGAGCAGCACTTC	TRBD2	TRBV10-3	TRBJ2-7	few
CSASQGEDGYTF	TGCAGTGCTAGCCAGGGAGAAGATGGCTACACCTTC	.	TRBV20-1	TRBJ1-2	few
CAIIKGGRPQETQYF	TGTGCCATCATCAAAGGGGGCCGACCTCAAGAGACCCAGTACTTC	TRBD1	TRBV11-2	TRBJ2-5	once
CAEGRHYGYTF	TGTGCCGAGGGACGGCACTATGGCTACACCTTC	.	TRBV30	TRBJ1-2	.
CASSYSEASNYEQYF	TGTGCCAGCAGTTACTCAGAAGCGTCGAACTACGAGCAGTACTTC	.	TRBV6-5	TRBJ2-7	many
CGARATADSPLHF	TGCGGTGCTAGAGCAACGGCCGATTCACCCCTCCACTTT	.	TRBV20-1	TRBJ1-6	.
CASRVAGFSEQYF	TGTGCCAGCAGGGTAGCGGGGTTCAGCGAGCAGTACTTC	TRBD2	TRBV6-1	TRBJ2-7	many
CASRMRRTYNSPLHF	TGTGCCAGCAGGATGAGGAGGACCTATAATTCACCCCTCCACTTT	.	TRBV27	TRBJ1-6	.
CASRWTGNSYEQYF	TGTGCCAGTAGATGGACAGGGAACTCCTACGAGCAGTACTTC	TRBD1	TRBV19	TRBJ2-7	many
CSATRGDRGWIQYF	TGCAGTGCCACAAGGGGGGACAGGGGTTGGATTCAGTACTTC	TRBD1	TRBV20-1	TRBJ2-4	.